The sequence of this TCR beta chain was determined in a study of CD8 T cells in ankylosing spondylitis. With respect to this clonotype: Its antigen is not identified.

Study outcomes and limitations: A TCR beta motif made of eight highly homologous variants seemed typical of ankylosing spondylitis blood.

CDR1 and CDR2 from the germline V gene are MNHNS and SASEGT. The CDR3 length is 14 residues. Trimming cost V 1 base and J 3 bases; bases outside gene matches: 2. One entry per CDR3 protein, called by TCRdb with MiXCR from the 5' RACE reads. The sample gives under 550,000 distinct CDR3 sequences, about 25% of which show up once; approximately 1% is in the top ten. The source of this sequence is a male donor with ankylosing spondylitis. Sequenced sample: blood, either unsorted or a sorted T cell fraction (not recorded which). The chain links TRBV6-1 to TRBJ2-7, with 8 positions matching TRBD1. The CDR3 spells CASSEGTGIYEQYV. The CDR3 nucleotides read TGTGCCAGCAGTGAAGGGACAGGGATCTACGAGCAGTACGTC.